The 14 T cell receptor beta chains below come from one sample, sequenced in a study of T cell repertoires in cytomegalovirus infection. TCRdb reprocessed the reads via MiXCR and lists one record per CDR3 protein. The sample carries around 740,000 distinct CDR3 sequences, less than 40% recorded once. The sequenced sample consisted of PBMCs. The receptors were gathered from a human donor in good health (CMV status not recorded). Some clones in this sample may be carry-over from other donors' samples.

This clonotype was recorded many times. The chain's CDR3 is CASKGAGGQPQHF. CDR3 sequence (DNA): TGTGCCAGCAAGGGGGCAGGGGGACAGCCCCAGCATTTT. V gene TRBV27 combines with J gene TRBJ1-5, with 7 bases that match TRBD1. CDR3 length: 13 amino acids. Germline trimming cut 7 bases from V and 7 bases from J; bases unmatched to any gene: 7. In germline, CDR1 is MNHEY, CDR2 SMNVEV (reference sequence).

This clonotype was recorded a few times. CDR3: CSARGLAGGPYNEQFF. In DNA form, the CDR3 reads TGCAGTGCTAGGGGCCTAGCGGGGGGTCCCTACAATGAGCAGTTCTTC. The chain recombines TRBV20-1 with TRBJ2-1; 11 positions agree with TRBD2. The germline gives CDR1 DFQATT, CDR2 SNEGSKA (reference sequence). V lost 3 bases to trimming and J lost 2 bases; unmatched junction nucleotides: 6. The CDR3 runs to 16 residues.

About this clonotype itself: No conserved phenylalanine or tryptophan is present at the end of the CDR3, so a read error is the likely explanation. The chain links TRBV7-2 to TRBJ1-2; TRBD1 agrees at 10 bases. This CDR3 is 16 amino acids long. Germline lookup yields CDR1 SGHTA and CDR2 FQGNSA. CDR3 loop: CASSLTTGGAGYGYTL. DNA for the CDR3: TGTGCCAGTAGCTTGACGACAGGGGGCGCTGGCTATGGCTACACCTTA.

The chain carries TRBV4-1 and TRBJ1-6; D gene unclear. The CDR3 extends over 15 amino acids. Trimming took 3 bases from V and 7 from J, leaving 13 bases between them. CDR1 and CDR2 from the germline V gene are MGHRA and YSYEKL. The CDR3: CASSHHTPNNSPLHF. In DNA, the CDR3 is TGCGCCAGCAGCCACCACACACCGAACAATTCACCCCTCCACTTT.

The chain couples TRBV20-1 to TRBJ1-5, with 9 positions matching TRBD1. Losses at the gene ends were 4 bases for V and 7 bases for J; bases not matched to a gene: 8. CDR1 DFQATT and CDR2 SNEGSKA come from the germline V gene (reference sequence). The CDR3 sequence is 14 residues long. The CDR3 DNA reads TGCAGTGCTATGGACAGGGGACGTGCGCAGCCCCAGCATTTT. It specifies CSAMDRGRAQPQHF.

The chain uses TRBV7-4 and TRBJ1-5; perhaps TRBD1 as D (6 bases). Germline V gene lookup returns CDR1 SGHVT and CDR2 SQSDAQ. V dropped 5 bases and J dropped 5 bases, with 19 bases sitting between them. This CDR3 spans 16 amino acids. The CDR3 DNA is TGTGCCAGCAGCCACGACCGGGGGGCTCGGGATCAGCCCCAGCATTTT. This codes for CASSHDRGARDQPQHF.

This clonotype was observed a handful of times. V and J are TRBV10-3 and TRBJ1-3, with D perhaps TRBD1 (6 bases). V was pared by 2 bases and J by 0 bases, with 11 bases between. CDR3 length: 16 residues. Germline loops: CDR1 ENHRY, CDR2 SYGVKD. The CDR3 region has the DNA TGTGCCATCAGTGAGCGAAGGGGGATCTCTGGAAACACCATATATTTT. Protein product: CAISERRGISGNTIYF.

At least ten counts were recorded for this clonotype. This chain connects TRBV7-2 to TRBJ2-5; perhaps TRBD2 as D (5 bases). This CDR3 comprises 13 residues. Deletions cut 3 bases from V and 1 base from J, with 6 bases between. The V gene's germline CDR1 is SGHTA and CDR2 FQGNSA. The DNA of the CDR3 is TGTGCCAGCAGCTTGCGGGTCCAAGAGACCCAGTACTTC. The encoded protein is CASSLRVQETQYF.

This sequence joins TRBV27 and TRBJ2-1; D may be TRBD2 (5 bases). Germline CDR1 MNHEY, CDR2 SMNVEV (reference sequence). V gave up 4 bases and J gave up 10 bases, with 11 bases separating them. The length of the CDR3 is 12 residues. The CDR3 DNA reads as TGTGCCAGCAGTTCAGGCGGACTCGAGCAGTTCTTC. Its protein product is CASSSGGLEQFF.

This sequence joins TRBV20-1 and TRBJ2-7; possibly TRBD1 for D (8 bases). V was clipped by 0 bases and J by 6 bases, with 15 bases between them. This CDR3 comprises 14 residues. Germline CDR1 and CDR2: DFQATT and SNEGSKA (reference sequence). The DNA of the CDR3 is TGCAGTGCTAGAGACCTGACAGGGGAGGGCGAGCAGTACTTC. The encoded protein is CSARDLTGEGEQYF.

A word on this clonotype: One end of the junction varies from germline; a read error may be responsible. The V call is TRBV24-1, the J call TRBJ2-3; 7 bases map to TRBD2. The CDR3 has 20 amino acids. The V gene's germline CDR1 is KGHDR and CDR2 SFDVKD. CDR3 amino acids: CATSDGALREFPPSTDRQYF. CDR3 coding DNA: TGTGCCACCAGTGACGGGGCCTTGCGGGAGTTCCCCCCTAGCACAGATAGGCAGTATTTT.

This clonotype was seen more than once but under ten times. The chain joins TRBV7-9 to TRBJ1-5, with no clear D. Germline V CDR1 and CDR2: SEHNR, FQNEAQ (reference sequence). Between the trimmed V and J ends, which lost 1 base and 9 bases, there was a span of 13 bases. The CDR3 has 14 residues. CDR3 protein: CASSLVEEERPQHF. In DNA form, the CDR3 reads TGTGCCAGCAGCTTAGTGGAGGAGGAGCGGCCCCAGCATTTT.

The chain is built from TRBV7-8 and TRBJ2-3; 11 bases are shared with TRBD2. V lost 5 bases to trimming and J lost 7 bases; unmatched junction nucleotides: 8. The CDR3 is made up of 15 amino acids. Per germline, CDR1 SGHVS and CDR2 FQNEAQ. CDR3 coding DNA: TGTGCCAGCAGCCCGGAGGGACTAGCGGATCATACGCAGTATTTT. Its translation is CASSPEGLADHTQYF.

In its sample, this clonotype was seen many times. The chain is built from TRBV6-1 and TRBJ1-5; no reliable D call. Germline V gives CDR1 MNHNS, CDR2 SASEGT. The CDR3 length is 13 residues. V shed 3 bases and J shed 2 bases, with 5 bases lying between them. The CDR3 loop reads CASSDGGNQPQHF. CDR3 DNA: TGTGCCAGCAGTGACGGGGGCAATCAGCCCCAGCATTTT.